The clone carrying this TCR beta chain was detected only once. Sequencing used immunoSEQ multiplex PCR; TCRdb keeps in-frame clones, though not all of them. The data hold some 300,000 clones, with 85% to 95% observed a single time. This sample is drawn from a study of blood T cell repertoires in COVID-19. Germline assignment: CDR1 GTSNPN and CDR2 SVGIG (reference sequence). This CDR3 has 13 residues. The V gene end was trimmed by 5 bases and the J gene end by 1 base; junction bases not matched to a gene: 3. The clonotype was recovered from a woman aged 25 to 45 who had been exposed to COVID-19. The chain combines TRBV30 with TRBJ2-5; 8 nucleotides match TRBD1. The sequenced sample was PBMCs or T cells enriched from blood (not recorded which). CDR3 coding DNA: TGTGCCTGGGAGACAGGGGTCCAAGAGACCCAGTACTTC. Its translation: CAWETGVQETQYF.